This T cell receptor (beta chain) appears in the sequencing data of a study of shared clonotypes between healthy human individuals. Whole-study findings and limits: How much donors shared clonotypes was expected to be affected by sequencing depth. Only blood samples were collected, and tissue repertoires likely differ.

Genomic DNA (from each subset) was split evenly across several immunoSEQ plates. Method: immunoSEQ multiplex PCR; TCRdb's copy keeps in-frame clones and lacks some. Among 450,000 to 600,000 clones listed, 70% to 80% were seen once. Unsorted samples, those not sorted, used roughly 100 million PBMCs for genomic DNA. This clone showed up just a few times. What it recognizes is unknown. The sequenced sample was PBMCs. This clonotype was sampled from a woman aged 40 to 49 in good health. Some clones in this sample may be carry-over from other donors' samples.

The CDR3 spells CASSPGVGDGYTF. The CDR3 bases are TGTGCCAGCTCACCAGGGGTCGGGGATGGCTACACCTTC. V usage is TRBV18 and J usage is TRBJ1-2; D gene ambiguous. Germline assignment: CDR1 KGHSH and CDR2 LQKENI. Trimming removed 2 bases at V and 6 bases at J, with 10 bases between. The CDR3 runs 13 residues.